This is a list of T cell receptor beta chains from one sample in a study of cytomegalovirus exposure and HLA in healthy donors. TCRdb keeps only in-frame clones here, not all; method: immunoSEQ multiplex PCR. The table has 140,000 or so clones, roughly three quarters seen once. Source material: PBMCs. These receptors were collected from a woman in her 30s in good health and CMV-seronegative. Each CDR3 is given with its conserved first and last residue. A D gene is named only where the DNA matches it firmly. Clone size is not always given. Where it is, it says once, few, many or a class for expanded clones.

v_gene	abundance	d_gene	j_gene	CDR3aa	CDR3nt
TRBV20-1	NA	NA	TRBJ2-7	CSARDELREYF	TGCAGTGCTAGAGATGAACTACGGGAGTACTTC
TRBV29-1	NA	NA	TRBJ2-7	CSVEERSSSREFHSYEQYF	TGCAGCGTTGAAGAGAGAAGCTCTTCGAGGGAATTTCACTCCTACGAGCAGTACTTC
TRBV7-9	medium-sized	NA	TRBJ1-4	CASSLGGTWEKLFF	TGTGCCAGCAGCTTAGGGGGCACATGGGAAAAACTGTTTTTT
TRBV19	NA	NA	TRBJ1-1	CASRLGQVNTEAFF	TGTGCCAGTAGGCTTGGCCAAGTGAACACTGAAGCTTTCTTT
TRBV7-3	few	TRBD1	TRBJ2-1	CASSFDRVGEQFF	TGTGCCAGCAGCTTTGACAGGGTCGGGGAGCAGTTCTTC
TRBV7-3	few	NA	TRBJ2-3	CASSPNRRGAPGDTQYF	TGTGCCAGCAGCCCTAACAGACGGGGGGCACCCGGTGATACGCAGTATTTT
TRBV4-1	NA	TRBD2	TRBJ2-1	CASRKGLAGDNEQFF	TGCGCCAGCAGAAAGGGACTAGCGGGGGACAATGAGCAGTTCTTC
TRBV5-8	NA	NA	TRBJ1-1	CASSSTANTEAFF	TGTGCCAGCAGCTCTACAGCGAACACTGAAGCTTTCTTT
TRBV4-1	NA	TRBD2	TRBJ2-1	CASSQGSGGGNEQFF	TGCGCCAGCAGCCAAGGGAGCGGGGGGGGGAATGAGCAGTTCTTC
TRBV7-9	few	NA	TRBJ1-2	CASSWGVKGYTF	TGTGCCAGCAGCTGGGGGGTGAAGGGCTACACCTTC
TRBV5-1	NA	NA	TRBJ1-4	CASSLAGLGQNNEKLFF	TGCGCCAGCAGCTTGGCTGGTTTAGGACAGAATAATGAAAAACTGTTTTTT
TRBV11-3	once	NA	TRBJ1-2	CASSLYESLYGYTF	TGTGCCAGCAGCTTATATGAGTCACTCTATGGCTACACCTTC
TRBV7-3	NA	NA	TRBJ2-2	CASSPLAAGELFF	TGTGCCAGCAGTCCGCTAGCAGCCGGGGAGCTGTTTTTT
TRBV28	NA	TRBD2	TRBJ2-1	CASSPLAGVNNEQFF	TGTGCCAGCAGTCCCCTAGCGGGAGTAAACAATGAGCAGTTCTTC
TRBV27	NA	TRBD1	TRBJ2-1	CASSPGQTISNEQFF	TGTGCCAGCAGTCCGGGACAGACTATTTCCAATGAGCAGTTCTTC
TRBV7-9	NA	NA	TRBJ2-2	CASSRGQTTGELFF	TGTGCCAGCAGCCGAGGACAGACCACCGGGGAGCTGTTTTTT
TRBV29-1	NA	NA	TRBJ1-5	CSVSGADQPQHF	TGCAGCGTTTCAGGGGCCGATCAGCCCCAGCATTTT
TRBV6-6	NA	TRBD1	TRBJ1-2	CASSSGQGYGYTF	TGTGCCAGCAGTTCTGGACAGGGTTACGGCTACACCTTC
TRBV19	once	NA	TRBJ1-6	CASSHQEDVSPLHF	TGTGCCAGTAGCCACCAAGAGGATGTTTCACCCCTCCACTTT
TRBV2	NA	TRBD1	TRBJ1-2	CASSKDDRGLGGYTF	TGTGCCAGCAGTAAGGACGACAGGGGCTTAGGGGGCTACACCTTC